The sample holds one count of the clone carrying this T cell receptor (beta chain). Its matching antigen is unknown. Libraries were prepared by immunoSEQ multiplex PCR; TCRdb keeps only in-frame clonotypes and omits some of them. Of approximately 90,000 clones detected, roughly 89% appear once; the ten largest clones hold under 0.8%. Anyone with autoimmune disease history or systemic immunosuppression was excluded. The record originates from a study of OX40 agonist ivuxolimab in advanced cancers. Study findings and constraints: The 0.1-3.0 mg/kg partial responders had among the lowest clonal expansion.

CDR1 SGHAT and CDR2 FQNNGV come from the germline V gene. The CDR3 spans 13 residues. V lost 5 bases, J lost 6 bases, and 14 bases lay in between. Sample: CD4+ or CD8+ T cells sorted from blood, taken in a trial of the OX40 agonist ivuxolimab. This sequence originates from an adult with an advanced solid tumor such as melanoma, head and neck, liver or kidney cancer. The rearrangement links TRBV11-2 to TRBJ2-7; D is perhaps TRBD2 (5 bases). The CDR3 DNA follows: TGTGCCAGCAGCCCCCTTCTCGAGGGCGAGCAGTACTTC. Translated, it gives CASSPLLEGEQYF.